The source of this TCR beta chain is a study of cytomegalovirus exposure and HLA in healthy donors. Study-level information: The study's early data release held 75 million to 95 million unique TCRs from HLA-typed donors.

The PCR ran on 60 Vbeta and 13 Jbeta primers. Produced via immunoSEQ multiplex PCR; TCRdb's table is partial and in-frame only. The sample records about 160,000 clones, about 83% being singletons. This CDR3 is 14 amino acids long. V was clipped by 1 base and J by 0 bases, with 7 bases between them. Germline V gene lookup returns CDR1 MGHRA and CDR2 YSYEKL. The clonotype was recovered from a man aged 40-49 years in good health and CMV-seropositive. Sequencing input: PBMCs. The chain employs TRBV4-1 and TRBJ2-7; no clear D gene. DNA of the CDR3: TGCGCCAGCAGCCAAGTTACGAGCTCCTACGAGCAGTACTTC. Encoded protein: CASSQVTSSYEQYF.